Shown below are 30 T cell receptor beta chains from a single sample sequenced in a study of blood T cell repertoires in COVID-19. The assay was immunoSEQ multiplex PCR, and TCRdb's table has in-frame clones only and misses some. This sample has hundreds of thousands of clones, with 86% found just once. Sequencing input: peripheral blood. All receptors come from a woman aged 60 to 75 who had recovered from COVID-19.

The chain employs TRBV19 and TRBJ1-5, with TRBD1 identical over 7 bases. There are 16 residues in the CDR3. Germline V lookup: CDR1 LNHDA, CDR2 SQIVND (reference sequence). With V trimmed by 6 bases and J by 0 bases, 8 bases remained unmatched. As DNA, the CDR3 is TGTGCCAGTAGCCCCCCACAGGGGTCTAGCAATCAGCCCCAGCATTTT. Its protein product is CASSPPQGSSNQPQHF.

This clone was counted a single time. The V gene is TRBV7-3, the J gene TRBJ1-6; no firm D call. V was trimmed by 2 bases and J by 9 bases, leaving 8 bases between them. There are 13 residues in the CDR3. The germline CDR1 and CDR2 sequences are SGHTA and FQGTGA. CDR3 sequence (DNA): TGTGCCAGCAGCTTATCCGCCGGTTCACCCCTCCACTTT. It encodes CASSLSAGSPLHF. The whole variable domain, remainder taken from reference TRBV7-3 and TRBJ1-6, is GAGVSQTPSNKVTEKGKYVELRCDPISGHTALYWYRQSLGQGPEFLIYFQGTGAADDSGLPNDRFFAVRPEGSVSTLKIQRTERGDSAVYLCASSLSAGSPLHFGNGTRLTVT.

Concerning this clone itself: A much larger clonotype is one base distant, so this may be a read error. This chain links TRBV19 with TRBJ1-2, with 9 bases lining up with TRBD1. CDR3 length: 13 amino acids. Germline values: CDR1 LNHDA, CDR2 SQIVND (reference sequence). This chain's CDR3 is CASSTRDRAGHTF. The CDR3 DNA reads as TGTGCCAGTAGTACGCGGGACAGGGCTGGCCACACCTTC.

The V call is TRBV9, the J call TRBJ2-7, with TRBD1 as a possible D gene (7 bases). This CDR3 is built from 14 residues. V lost 2 bases, J lost 3 bases, and 12 bases lay in between. Germline V CDR1 and CDR2: SGDLS, YYNGEE. The DNA of the CDR3 is TGTGCCAGCAGCGTGGCGGGACAGAGCTACGAGCAGTACTTC. This codes for CASSVAGQSYEQYF. The whole variable domain, remainder taken from reference TRBV9 and TRBJ2-7, is DSGVTQTPKHLITATGQRVTLRCSPRSGDLSVYWYQQSLDQGLQFLIQYYNGEERAKGNILERFSAQQFPDLHSELNLSSLELGDSALYFCASSVAGQSYEQYFGPGTRLTVT.

The chain joins TRBV5-8 to TRBJ1-1, with TRBD1 as a possible D gene (5 bases). There are 13 residues in the CDR3. CDR1 and CDR2 (germline): SGHTS, YDEGEE. V was trimmed by 4 bases and J by 10 bases, leaving 17 bases between them. The CDR3 region has the DNA TGTGCCAGCAGCGCCCCCGGGGGTGGGGTAGCTTTCTTT. It translates to CASSAPGGGVAFF.

This sequence joins TRBV3-1 (or the pseudogene TRBV3-2) and TRBJ2-2, with TRBD2 as a possible D gene (6 bases). The CDR3 spans 16 residues. Germline V gives CDR1 LGHDT, CDR2 YNNKEL (reference sequence). With 4 bases removed from V and 2 bases from J, the gap between germline ends came to 14 bases. The CDR3 reads CASSRLAVANTGELFF. The CDR3 DNA reads as TGTGCCAGCAGCCGATTAGCGGTGGCAAACACCGGGGAGCTGTTTTTT.

The chain joins TRBV15 to TRBJ1-2; 7 bases are shared with TRBD1. CDR3 length: 14 amino acids. CDR1 is LNHNV, CDR2 YYDKDF, per germline (reference sequence). With V trimmed by 7 bases and J by 4 bases, 9 bases remained unmatched. Written as DNA, the CDR3 is TGTGCCACCAAAGACAGGGTGGATAGCTATGGCTACACCTTC. It translates to CATKDRVDSYGYTF.

The chain couples TRBV25-1 to TRBJ1-1; D not certain. Germline CDR1 MGHDK, CDR2 SYGVNS. V was trimmed by 4 bases and J by 1 base, leaving 10 bases between them. CDR3 length equals 14 residues. The CDR3 nucleotides read TGTGCCAGCAGTGTGGACGGGAGGAACACTGAAGCTTTCTTT. This translates into CASSVDGRNTEAFF.

V and J are TRBV27 and TRBJ2-3; maybe TRBD2 (6 bases). Germline V gives CDR1 MNHEY, CDR2 SMNVEV (reference sequence). The CDR3 is 13 amino acids. Trimming took 7 bases from V and 6 from J, leaving 14 bases between them. CDR3 bases: TGTGCCAGCACCCTGCAGGGAGGCGATACGCAGTATTTT. Its protein product is CASTLQGGDTQYF.

The V gene is TRBV12-5, the J gene TRBJ1-1; the match to TRBD1 covers 9 bases. With V trimmed by 7 bases and J by 0 bases, 6 bases remained unmatched. The CDR3 sequence is 15 residues long. Germline V gene data show CDR1 as LGHNT and CDR2 as FRNRAP. The CDR3 DNA reads as TGTGCTAGTGCCCTACAGGGGGCGATGAACACTGAAGCTTTCTTT. Protein: CASALQGAMNTEAFF.

The chain carries TRBV27 and TRBJ1-5; D unclear. This CDR3 contains 14 residues. Germline V lookup: CDR1 MNHEY, CDR2 SMNVEV (reference sequence). Trimming removed 0 bases at V and 7 bases at J, with 10 bases between. The CDR3, as DNA: TGTGCCAGCAGTTTATCCGAGGGTAGGCAGCCCCAGCATTTT. It codes for CASSLSEGRQPQHF.

This chain joins TRBV9 and TRBJ1-2, with D maybe TRBD1 (5 bases). V lost 0 bases, J lost 1 base, and 13 bases lay in between. CDR1 and CDR2 from the germline V gene are SGDLS and YYNGEE. There are 16 residues in the CDR3. The CDR3 here is CASSVGHAGGNYGYTF. In nucleotides, the CDR3 is TGTGCCAGCAGCGTAGGACATGCCGGGGGTAACTATGGCTACACCTTC.

The genes are TRBV2 and TRBJ1-1; a possible D gene is TRBD1 (6 bases). CDR1 and CDR2 (germline): SNHLY, FYNNEI. Trimming stripped 5 bases from V and 7 bases from J, with 14 bases between. CDR3 size: 13 residues. In DNA, the CDR3 is TGTGCCAGCAGTTCTAGGACAGCGCGTGAAGCTTTCTTT. It translates to CASSSRTAREAFF.

The chain couples TRBV7-3 to TRBJ1-1; TRBD1 matches at 7 bases. V shed 3 bases, J shed 8 bases, and the junction held 9 bases outside the gene matches. The CDR3 is made up of 14 amino acids. The germline CDR1 and CDR2 sequences are SGHTA and FQGTGA. The CDR3 sequence: CASSFGTAGQEAFF. The CDR3 region has the DNA TGTGCCAGCAGCTTTGGGACAGCAGGCCAGGAAGCTTTCTTT.

CDR3 amino acids: CASSNPGAGDTEAFF. Here the CDR3 DNA reads TGTGCCAGCAGCAACCCAGGGGCTGGGGACACTGAAGCTTTCTTT. The V and J genes are TRBV28 and TRBJ1-1; D may be TRBD1 (6 bases). V lost 6 bases to trimming and J lost 3 bases, with 17 bases between them. Germline CDR1 MDHEN, CDR2 SYDVKM. The length of the CDR3 is 15 residues.

The chain recombines TRBV6-5 with TRBJ1-5, with D unclear. CDR3 length: 15 residues. Per germline, CDR1 MNHEY and CDR2 SVGAGI. Deletions cut 3 bases from V and 3 bases from J, with 12 bases between. CDR3 coding DNA: TGTGCCAGCAGTTATGGGAGAGGAGACAATCAGCCCCAGCATTTT. Its translation is CASSYGRGDNQPQHF.

The chain links TRBV10-1 to TRBJ1-4; 9 bases match TRBD1. Per germline, CDR1 WNHNN and CDR2 SYGVQD (reference sequence). The CDR3 has 17 residues. V trimming: 6 bases; J trimming: 5 bases; junction bases outside the gene matches: 13. CDR3 sequence (DNA): TGCGCCAGCAGCCGGGGAGGAGAAGGACAGGGGAATGAAAAACTGTTTTTT. Translating gives CASSRGGEGQGNEKLFF.

V and J are TRBV2 and TRBJ2-1; no clear D gene. V was cut by 4 bases and J by 10 bases, with 8 bases left in between. The CDR3 is 11 amino acids. CDR1 SNHLY and CDR2 FYNNEI come from the germline V gene. The CDR3 sequence is CASSAQSEQFF. In DNA form, the CDR3 reads TGTGCCAGCAGTGCCCAATCCGAGCAGTTCTTC. The variable domain in full, with the rest retrieved from reference TRBV2 and TRBJ2-1, is EPEVTQTPSHQVTQMGQEVILRCVPISNHLYFYWYRQILGQKVEFLVSFYNNEISEKSEIFDDQFSVERPDGSNFTLKIRSTKLEDSAMYFCASSAQSEQFFGPGTRLTVL.

The chain employs TRBV4-1 and TRBJ1-1; D is unresolved. Trimming shortened V by 3 bases and J by 1 base, and 12 bases separated the two germline ends. This CDR3 has 15 residues. Germline V gives CDR1 MGHRA, CDR2 YSYEKL. The CDR3, as DNA: TGCGCCAGCAGCCAGCTTACGACGGGGAACACTGAAGCTTTCTTT. It is translated as CASSQLTTGNTEAFF.

The V and J genes are TRBV6-5 and TRBJ2-4; tentatively, D is TRBD1 (5 bases). The CDR3 covers 12 residues. V dropped 5 bases and J dropped 15 bases, with 17 bases sitting between them. CDR1 and CDR2 (germline): MNHEY, SVGAGI. CDR3 amino acids: CASSPDSNLRYF. In DNA, the CDR3 is TGTGCCAGCAGTCCAGACAGCAACCTTCGGTACTTC.

This chain uses TRBV6-2 or TRBV6-3 with TRBJ1-5; 8 nucleotides align to TRBD1. Losses at the gene ends were 0 bases for V and 5 bases for J; bases not matched to a gene: 12. The CDR3 is 18 amino acids. Per germline, CDR1 MNHEY and CDR2 SVGEGT. The CDR3 nucleotides are TGTGCCAGCAGTTACTCAGCCCGCGGACAGGGCTCTGATCAGCCCCAGCATTTT. It specifies CASSYSARGQGSDQPQHF.

CDR3 DNA: TGTGCCAGCAGCCAAGGAGACATGACAGACAGGGGAGCTTTCTTT. It codes for CASSQGDMTDRGAFF. The chain links TRBV3-1 (or the pseudogene TRBV3-2) to TRBJ1-1, with 8 bases matching TRBD1. Trimming at V came to 1 base and at J to 10 bases, leaving 11 bases not matched to a gene. Germline CDR1 LGHDT, CDR2 YNNKEL (reference sequence). CDR3 length: 15 amino acids.

The V and J genes are TRBV9 and TRBJ1-6, with a tentative D call TRBD1 (5 bases). Germline V gene sequence: CDR1 SGDLS, CDR2 YYNGEE. V shed 0 bases and J shed 1 base, with 14 bases lying between them. The CDR3 extends over 18 amino acids. For the CDR3, the DNA is TGTGCCAGCAGCGTAGCCGCTGGGGGGAATTCCTATAATTCACCCCTCCACTTT. This encodes CASSVAAGGNSYNSPLHF.

The chain joins TRBV9 to TRBJ1-3; D uncertain. Germline V gene sequence: CDR1 SGDLS, CDR2 YYNGEE. The CDR3 sequence is 17 residues long. V lost 1 base to trimming and J lost 0 bases, with 14 bases between them. CDR3 coding DNA: TGTGCCAGCAGCGTAAGCCTCGCACCAAACTCTGGAAACACCATATATTTT. Translating it yields CASSVSLAPNSGNTIYF.

The rearrangement uses TRBV6-2 or TRBV6-3 and TRBJ2-7; 12 nucleotides agree with TRBD1. After removal of 4 bases from V and 6 bases from J, the junction contained 13 bases not matched to a gene. This CDR3 is built from 17 residues. Germline V gives CDR1 MNHEY, CDR2 SVGEGT. The CDR3 nucleotides read TGTGCCAGCAGTTCCGCCTTAATCCGGGACAGGGGGCGCGAGCAGTACTTC. This translates into CASSSALIRDRGREQYF.

The rearrangement uses TRBV5-5 and TRBJ1-4; unclear D gene. Germline assignment: CDR1 SGHKS and CDR2 YYEKEE (reference sequence). Trimming stripped 4 bases from V and 0 bases from J, with 13 bases between. This CDR3 region has 16 residues. Here the CDR3 reads CASSPGPFPTNEKLFF. CDR3 DNA: TGTGCCAGCAGCCCGGGTCCTTTCCCAACTAATGAAAAACTGTTTTTT.

V gene TRBV5-4 combines with J gene TRBJ1-2; no reliable D call. The CDR3 runs to 13 residues. Trimming removed 5 bases at V and 4 bases at J, with 12 bases between. Germline assignment: CDR1 SGHNT and CDR2 YYREEE (reference sequence). For the CDR3, the DNA is TGTGCCAGCAGATTTAGTTTAAGCTATGGCTACACCTTC. This gives the protein CASRFSLSYGYTF.

CDR3 region: CASSEAVPGQGEDQPQHF. CDR3 sequence (DNA): TGTGCCAGCAGTGAAGCGGTACCGGGACAGGGAGAGGATCAGCCCCAGCATTTT. The rearrangement links TRBV2 to TRBJ1-5; 9 bases map to TRBD1. V dropped 0 bases and J dropped 5; count of bases not matched to a gene: 11. The CDR3 is 18 amino acids. Germline V CDR1 and CDR2: SNHLY, FYNNEI.

The chain uses TRBV12-3 or TRBV12-4 and TRBJ2-5; D call uncertain. The CDR3 sequence is 11 residues long. V lost 7 bases, J lost 5 bases, and 8 bases lay in between. CDR3 protein: CASTLGETQYF. In DNA, the CDR3 is TGTGCCAGCACCCTCGGGGAGACCCAGTACTTC.

This clone was recorded only once. The V and J genes are TRBV29-1 and TRBJ1-2, with no clear D. The CDR3 extends over 13 amino acids. Trimming shortened V by 3 bases and J by 9 bases, and 17 bases separated the two germline ends. Germline-derived CDR1 and CDR2 are SQVTM and ANQGSEA. CDR3 in amino acids: CSVDPGSQPRYTF. The CDR3 nucleotides are TGCAGCGTTGACCCGGGATCCCAACCGCGCTACACCTTC.